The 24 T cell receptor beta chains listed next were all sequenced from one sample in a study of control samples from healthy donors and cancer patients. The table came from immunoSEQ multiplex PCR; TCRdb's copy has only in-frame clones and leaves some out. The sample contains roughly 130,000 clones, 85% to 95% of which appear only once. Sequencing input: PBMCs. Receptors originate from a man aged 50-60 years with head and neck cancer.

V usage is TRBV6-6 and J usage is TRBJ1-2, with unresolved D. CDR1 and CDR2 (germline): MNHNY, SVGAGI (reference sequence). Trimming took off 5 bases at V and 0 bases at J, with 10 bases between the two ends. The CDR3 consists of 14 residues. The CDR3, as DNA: TGTGCCAGCAGTCCCCCACCCCCTAACTATGGCTACACCTTC. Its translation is CASSPPPPNYGYTF.

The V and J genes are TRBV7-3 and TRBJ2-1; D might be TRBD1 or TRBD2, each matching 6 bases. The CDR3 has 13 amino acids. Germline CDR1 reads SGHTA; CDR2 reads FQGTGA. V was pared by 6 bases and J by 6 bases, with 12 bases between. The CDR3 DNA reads TGTGCCAGCAGTCCGCCGGGGGCCAATGAGCAGTTCTTC. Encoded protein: CASSPPGANEQFF. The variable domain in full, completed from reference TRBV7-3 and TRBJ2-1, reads GAGVSQTPSNKVTEKGKYVELRCDPISGHTALYWYRQSLGQGPEFLIYFQGTGAADDSGLPNDRFFAVRPEGSVSTLKIQRTERGDSAVYLCASSPPGANEQFFGPGTRLTVL.

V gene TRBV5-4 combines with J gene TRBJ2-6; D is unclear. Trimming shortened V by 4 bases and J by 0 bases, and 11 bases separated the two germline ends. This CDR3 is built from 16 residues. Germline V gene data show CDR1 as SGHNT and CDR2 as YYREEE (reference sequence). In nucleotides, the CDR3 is TGTGCCAGCAGCCCTGAACTTAACTCTGGGGCCAACGTCCTGACTTTC. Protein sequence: CASSPELNSGANVLTF.

The CDR3 protein is CASSPGTTISEQYF. The CDR3, as DNA: TGTGCCAGCTCCCCGGGGACAACAATCTCCGAGCAGTACTTC. The chain recombines TRBV19 with TRBJ2-7, with D possibly matching TRBD1 (6 bases). Per the germline V gene, CDR1 is LNHDA and CDR2 is SQIVND (reference sequence). Trimming took off 9 bases at V and 6 bases at J, with 21 bases between the two ends. CDR3 length equals 14 residues.

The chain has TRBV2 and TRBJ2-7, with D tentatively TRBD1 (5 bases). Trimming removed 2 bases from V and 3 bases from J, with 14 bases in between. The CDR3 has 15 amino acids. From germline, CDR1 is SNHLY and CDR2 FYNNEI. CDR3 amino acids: CASSEKGHRFYEQYF. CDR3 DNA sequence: TGTGCCAGCAGTGAAAAAGGACATCGCTTCTACGAGCAGTACTTC.

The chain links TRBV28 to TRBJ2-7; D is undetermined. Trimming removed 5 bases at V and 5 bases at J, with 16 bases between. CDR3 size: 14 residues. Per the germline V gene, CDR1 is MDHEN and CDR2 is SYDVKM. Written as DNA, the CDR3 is TGTGCCAGCAGTCTCAACGGCCGTAGGAACGAGCAGTACTTC. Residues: CASSLNGRRNEQYF. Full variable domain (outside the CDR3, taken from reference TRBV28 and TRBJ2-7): DVKVTQSSRYLVKRTGEKVFLECVQDMDHENMFWYRQDPGLGLRLIYFSYDVKMKEKGDIPEGYSVSREKKERFSLILESASTNQTSMYLCASSLNGRRNEQYFGPGTRLTVT.

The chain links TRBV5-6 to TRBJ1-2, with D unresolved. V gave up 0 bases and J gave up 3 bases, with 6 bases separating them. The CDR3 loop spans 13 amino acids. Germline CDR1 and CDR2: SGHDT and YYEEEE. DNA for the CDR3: TGTGCCAGCAGCTTGGGACGTGACTATGGCTACACCTTC. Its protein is CASSLGRDYGYTF.

The CDR3 coding sequence is TGTGCCAGCAGTTTTGGACATGTTGACGAGCAGTACTTC. This translates into CASSFGHVDEQYF. The chain combines TRBV12-3 or TRBV12-4 with TRBJ2-7, with D possibly TRBD1 on 5 matching bases. Trimming shortened V by 3 bases and J by 5 bases, and 11 bases separated the two germline ends. This CDR3 contains 13 residues.

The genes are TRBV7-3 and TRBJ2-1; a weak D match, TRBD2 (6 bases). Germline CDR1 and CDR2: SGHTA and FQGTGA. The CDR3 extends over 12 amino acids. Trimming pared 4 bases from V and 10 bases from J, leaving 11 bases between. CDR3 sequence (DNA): TGTGCCAGCAGCTATCCGGGGAGGGAGCAGTTCTTC. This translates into CASSYPGREQFF.

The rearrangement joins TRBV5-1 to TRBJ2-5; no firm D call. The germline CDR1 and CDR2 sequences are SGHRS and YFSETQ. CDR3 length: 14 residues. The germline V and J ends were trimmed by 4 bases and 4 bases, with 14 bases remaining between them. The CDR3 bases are TGCGCCAGCAGCCGGGTCGGGTTTTCAGAGACCCAGTACTTC. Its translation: CASSRVGFSETQYF.

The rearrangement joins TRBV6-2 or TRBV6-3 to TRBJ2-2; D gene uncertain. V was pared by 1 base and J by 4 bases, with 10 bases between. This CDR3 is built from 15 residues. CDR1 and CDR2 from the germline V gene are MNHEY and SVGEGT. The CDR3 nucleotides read TGTGCCAGCAGTTACTGGAACCCCCGCACCGGGGAGCTGTTTTTT. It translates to CASSYWNPRTGELFF.

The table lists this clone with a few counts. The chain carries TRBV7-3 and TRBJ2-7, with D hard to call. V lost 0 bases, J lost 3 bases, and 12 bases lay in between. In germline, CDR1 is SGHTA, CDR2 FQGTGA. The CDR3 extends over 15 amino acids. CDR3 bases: TGTGCCAGCAGCTTAACGCCCCATGACGGCTACGAGCAGTACTTC. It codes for CASSLTPHDGYEQYF.

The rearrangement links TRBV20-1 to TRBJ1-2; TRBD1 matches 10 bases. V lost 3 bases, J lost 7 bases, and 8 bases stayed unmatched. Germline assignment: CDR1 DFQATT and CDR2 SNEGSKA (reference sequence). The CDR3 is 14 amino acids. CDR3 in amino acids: CSASWGQGLGGYTF. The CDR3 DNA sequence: TGCAGTGCTAGTTGGGGACAGGGGCTGGGTGGCTACACCTTC.

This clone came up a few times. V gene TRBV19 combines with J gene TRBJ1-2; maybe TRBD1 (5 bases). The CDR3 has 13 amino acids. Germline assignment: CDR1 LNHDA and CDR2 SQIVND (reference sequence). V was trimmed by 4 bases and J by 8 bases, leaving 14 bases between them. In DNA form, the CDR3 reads TGTGCCAGTAGTACGACAGCCCTGATAGGCTACACCTTC. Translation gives CASSTTALIGYTF.

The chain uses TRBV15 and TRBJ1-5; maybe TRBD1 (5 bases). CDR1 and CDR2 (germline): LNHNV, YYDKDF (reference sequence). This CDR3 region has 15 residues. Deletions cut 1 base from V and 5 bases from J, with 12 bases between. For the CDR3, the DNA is TGTGCCACCAGCAGAGGTGTCGTAGGGGATCAGCCCCAGCATTTT. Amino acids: CATSRGVVGDQPQHF.

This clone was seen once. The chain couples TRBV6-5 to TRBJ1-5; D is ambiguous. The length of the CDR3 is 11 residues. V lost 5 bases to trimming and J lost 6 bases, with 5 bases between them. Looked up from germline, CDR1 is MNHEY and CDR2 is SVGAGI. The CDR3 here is CASSNGQPQHF. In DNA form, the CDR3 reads TGTGCCAGCAGTAACGGTCAGCCCCAGCATTTT.

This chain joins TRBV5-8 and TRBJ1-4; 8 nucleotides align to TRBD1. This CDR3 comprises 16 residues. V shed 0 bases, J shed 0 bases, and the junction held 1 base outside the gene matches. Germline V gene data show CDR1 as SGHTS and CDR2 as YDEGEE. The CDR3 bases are TGTGCCAGCAGCTTGGGGGACAGGCCAACTAATGAAAAACTGTTTTTT. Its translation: CASSLGDRPTNEKLFF.

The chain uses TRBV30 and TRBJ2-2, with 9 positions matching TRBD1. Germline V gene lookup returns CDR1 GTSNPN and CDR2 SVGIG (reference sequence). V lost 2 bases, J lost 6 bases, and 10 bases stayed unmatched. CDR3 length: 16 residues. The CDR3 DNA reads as TGTGCCTGGAGTCGAGGGACAGGGTTTCAGGCCGGGGAGCTGTTTTTT. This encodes CAWSRGTGFQAGELFF.

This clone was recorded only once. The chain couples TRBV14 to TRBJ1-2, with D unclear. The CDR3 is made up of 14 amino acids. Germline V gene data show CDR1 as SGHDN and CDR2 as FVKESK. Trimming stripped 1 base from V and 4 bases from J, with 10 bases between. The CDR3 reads CASSQGVLGYGYTF. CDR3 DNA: TGTGCCAGCAGCCAAGGCGTACTGGGCTATGGCTACACCTTC. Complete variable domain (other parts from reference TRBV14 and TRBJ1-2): EAGVTQFPSHSVIEKGQTVTLRCDPISGHDNLYWYRRVMGKEIKFLLHFVKESKQDESGMPNNRFLAERTGGTYSTLKVQPAELEDSGVYFCASSQGVLGYGYTFGSGTRLTVV.

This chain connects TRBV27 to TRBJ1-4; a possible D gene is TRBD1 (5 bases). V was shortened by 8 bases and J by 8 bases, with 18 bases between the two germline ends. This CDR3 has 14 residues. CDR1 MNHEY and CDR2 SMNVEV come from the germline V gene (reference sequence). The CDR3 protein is CASGRGVEWEKLFF. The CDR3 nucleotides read TGTGCCAGCGGTCGGGGGGTGGAATGGGAAAAACTGTTTTTT.

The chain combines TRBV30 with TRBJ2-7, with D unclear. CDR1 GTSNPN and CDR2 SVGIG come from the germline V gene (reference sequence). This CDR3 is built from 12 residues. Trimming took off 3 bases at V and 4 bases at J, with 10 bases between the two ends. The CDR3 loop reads CAWSTGRYEQYF. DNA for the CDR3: TGTGCCTGGAGCACTGGGCGGTACGAGCAGTACTTC.

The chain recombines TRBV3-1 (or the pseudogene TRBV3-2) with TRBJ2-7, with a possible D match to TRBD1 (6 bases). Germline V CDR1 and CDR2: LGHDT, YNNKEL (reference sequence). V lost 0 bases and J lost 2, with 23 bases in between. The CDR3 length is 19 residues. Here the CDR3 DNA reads TGTGCCAGCAGCCAAGATTGGCTCTTCGACCGGGACACCGCCTACGAGCAGTACTTC. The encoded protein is CASSQDWLFDRDTAYEQYF.

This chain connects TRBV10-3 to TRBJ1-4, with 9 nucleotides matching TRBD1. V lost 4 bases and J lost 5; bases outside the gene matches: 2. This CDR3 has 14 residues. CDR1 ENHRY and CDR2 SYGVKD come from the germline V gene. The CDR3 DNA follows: TGTGCCATCAGTGGGGACAGGGAGAATGAAAAACTGTTTTTT. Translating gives CAISGDRENEKLFF.

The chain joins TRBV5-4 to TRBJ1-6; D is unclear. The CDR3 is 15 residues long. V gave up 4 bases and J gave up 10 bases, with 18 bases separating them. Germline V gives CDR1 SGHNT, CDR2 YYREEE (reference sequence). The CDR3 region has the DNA TGTGCCAGCAGCCGACTTGGTGAGGGTAACTCACCCCTCCACTTT. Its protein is CASSRLGEGNSPLHF.